The subject of this entry is one T cell receptor beta chain. This entry is derived from a study of blood T cell repertoires in COVID-19. Study context: Cohort 3 donors were reported recovered after two negative PCRs, clearance, or symptom resolution. Whether acute or convalescent, the COVID-19 samples came from the United States, Italy and Spain.

In terms of age and location, participants ranged from about 18 to 90 years and lived in under 30 US areas. In assigning cohorts, the study relied on participant-reported clinical history. Produced via immunoSEQ multiplex PCR; TCRdb's table is partial and in-frame only. Of a few hundred thousand clones listed, 88% are singletons. Germline CDR1 is SGHTA and CDR2 is FQGNSA. This CDR3 contains 15 residues. The ends lost 5 bases at V and 5 bases at J; junction bases unmatched: 12. V usage is TRBV7-2 and J usage is TRBJ2-7; 7 bases map to TRBD1. Sequencing was performed on PBMCs or T cells enriched from blood (not recorded which). The TCR comes from an older woman in a cohort exposed to, infected with or recovered from COVID-19 (not recorded which). The CDR3 region is CASSPNPVQGNEQYF. The DNA of the CDR3 is TGTGCCAGCAGCCCGAACCCAGTACAGGGGAACGAGCAGTACTTC.